This T cell receptor (beta chain) was obtained from a study of T cells in Graves' hyperthyroidism and ophthalmopathy. Those patients with uncontrolled infection, other autoimmune disease, pregnancy or lactation were excluded. It was at first hyperthyroidism diagnosis, before any ophthalmopathy symptoms, that the blood sample was taken. 10 ml fresh peripheral blood yielded the PBMCs. Study-wide results and caveats: Within blood appeared most thyroid clonotypes that had expanded above 0.001.

The CDR3 loop spans 15 amino acids. V was pared by 4 bases and J by 0 bases, with 14 bases between. Germline V gene lookup returns CDR1 SQVTM and CDR2 ANQGSEA. About this clonotype itself: What it binds is unknown.

Amplification yielded TCR beta CDR3 regions, with RNA transcripts as the source. Carried out on the TCR CDR3, a first-round RT-PCR used the HTBI primer set. A single record per CDR3 protein comes from TCRdb applying MiXCR to the multiplex PCR reads. The sample includes a few hundred thousand distinct CDR3 sequences, around 15% of them seen just once. Sequenced sample: blood. The sequence was obtained from a woman between 50 and 59 years old with Graves' hyperthyroidism that later progressed to Graves' ophthalmopathy. V is TRBV29-1 and J is TRBJ2-3; D possibly uses TRBD1 or TRBD2 (6 bases each). CDR3 in DNA: TGCAGCGTTGTTCGGGGGCCAGATAGCACAGATACGCAGTATTTT. Protein sequence: CSVVRGPDSTDTQYF.